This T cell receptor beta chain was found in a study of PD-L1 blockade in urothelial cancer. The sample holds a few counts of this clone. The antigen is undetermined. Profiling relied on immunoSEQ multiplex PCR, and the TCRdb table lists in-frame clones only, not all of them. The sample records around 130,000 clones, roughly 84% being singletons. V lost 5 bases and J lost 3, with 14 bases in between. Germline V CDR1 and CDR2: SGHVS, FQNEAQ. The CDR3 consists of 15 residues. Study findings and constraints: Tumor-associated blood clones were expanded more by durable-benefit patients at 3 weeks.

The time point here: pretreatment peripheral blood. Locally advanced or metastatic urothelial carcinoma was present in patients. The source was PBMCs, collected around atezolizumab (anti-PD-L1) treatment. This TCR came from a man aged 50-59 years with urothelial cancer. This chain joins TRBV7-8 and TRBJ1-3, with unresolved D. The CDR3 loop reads CASSQGSGFGNTIYF. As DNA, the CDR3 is TGTGCCAGCAGCCAAGGTTCGGGTTTTGGAAACACCATATATTTT.